This is a list of T cell receptor beta chains from one sample in a study of T cells after yellow fever vaccination. One entry per CDR3 protein, called by TCRdb with MiXCR from the 5' RACE reads. The repertoire holds approximately 550,000 distinct CDR3 sequences, with 15% to 20% as singletons. The source material was PBMCs, sampled 15 days after the yellow fever booster vaccination. Every receptor here comes from a man aged 30 to 45 who received the YFV17D yellow fever vaccine. CDR3s include the opening cysteine and the closing phenylalanine or tryptophan. A D gene is named only where the DNA matches it firmly. Only some rows state a clone size, as once, few, many or a class for expanded clones.

clone_size	v_call	d_call	j_call	cdr3_nt	cdr3_aa
-	TRBV5-1	TRBD2	TRBJ2-2	TGCGCCAGCAGAGAGCGGGAGGGAGTTACCGGGGAGCTGTTTTTT	CASREREGVTGELFF
-	TRBV29-1	TRBD2	TRBJ2-1	TGCAGCGTTGAAGGGACTAGCGGGACGAATGAGCAGTTCTTC	CSVEGTSGTNEQFF
-	TRBV11-2	-	TRBJ2-5	TGTGCCAGCAGCCCAAACATCCGGGGGCACCACCAAGAGACCCAGTACTTC	CASSPNIRGHHQETQYF
-	TRBV7-2	-	TRBJ2-7	TGTGCCAGCAGCTTTGTCAGGGATTACGAGCAGTACTTC	CASSFVRDYEQYF
few	TRBV6-1	-	TRBJ2-1	TGTGCCAGCACCCCGGCCCCGGGGAACAATGAGCAGTTCTTC	CASTPAPGNNEQFF
few	TRBV5-5	TRBD2	TRBJ2-7	TGTGCCAGCAGCTTGAATCTAGCGGGGGGCGAGCAGTACTTC	CASSLNLAGGEQYF
many	TRBV28	-	TRBJ1-2	TGTGCCAGCAGCTTTTCGAACTATGGCTACACCTTC	CASSFSNYGYTF
-	TRBV5-1	-	TRBJ2-1	TGCGCCAGCAGCTTGGACACCACCTACAATGAGCAGTTCTTC	CASSLDTTYNEQFF
-	TRBV7-9	-	TRBJ2-6	TGTACCAGCAGCTTAAGTCTGTACTCTGGGGCCAACGTCCTGACTTTC	CTSSLSLYSGANVLTF
-	TRBV14	-	TRBJ2-2	TGTGCCAGCAGCCAAGGAAAAGGATCGAACACCGGGGAGCTGTTTTTT	CASSQGKGSNTGELFF
-	TRBV20-1	-	TRBJ1-2	TGCAGTGCCACCCAGAGTAACTATGGCTACACCTTC	CSATQSNYGYTF
few	TRBV7-2	-	TRBJ1-5	TGTGCCAGCAGCCCCACGGGGAGGGCCATTCAGCCCCAGCATTTT	CASSPTGRAIQPQHF
few	TRBV25-1	TRBD1	TRBJ2-3	TGTGCCAGCACCGGGACAGGGGGCCCCCCAGATACGCAGTATTTT	CASTGTGGPPDTQYF
-	TRBV6-5	-	TRBJ2-1	TGTGCCAGCAGTTCGACAGTTACCTCCTACAATGAGCAGTTCTTC	CASSSTVTSYNEQFF
few	TRBV6-5	-	TRBJ1-5	TGTGCCAGCAGCCGGGGACGGAGTAGCAATCAGCCCCAGCATTTT	CASSRGRSSNQPQHF
-	TRBV7-9	-	TRBJ2-1	TGTGCCAGCAGCTACTACAGGGCCGACAATGAGCAGTTCTTC	CASSYYRADNEQFF
few	TRBV30	-	TRBJ1-1	TGTGCCTGGAGTACCCGTCGAACAGGGAACGACACTGAAGCTTTCTTT	CAWSTRRTGNDTEAFF
-	TRBV4-3	-	TRBJ1-5	TGCGCCAGCAGCCTCACATCTCGGGCTGATCAGCCCCAGCATTTT	CASSLTSRADQPQHF
-	TRBV11-1	TRBD2	TRBJ2-1	TGTGCCAGCAGCACCCTAGCGGATAACAATGAGCAGTTCTTC	CASSTLADNNEQFF
-	TRBV24-1	-	TRBJ1-1	TGTGCCACCAGTGATGGACAGCCTAACACTGAAGCTTTCTTT	CATSDGQPNTEAFF
few	TRBV20-1	-	TRBJ2-7	TGCAGTGAGTTATCAGGTCGAGAGCAGTACTTC	CSELSGREQYF
-	TRBV7-8	TRBD2	TRBJ2-7	TGTGCCAGCAGCTTATTAGAGGCGGGACTAGTGGGCTACGAGCAGTACTTC	CASSLLEAGLVGYEQYF
-	TRBV7-7	TRBD2	TRBJ2-1	TGTGCCAGCAGCTTAGCCCCTTCTACTAGCGGCACCTACAATGAGCAGTTCTTC	CASSLAPSTSGTYNEQFF
-	TRBV7-2	-	TRBJ2-1	TGTGCCAGCAGCTACCGGACATCCTACAATGAGCAGTTCTTC	CASSYRTSYNEQFF
-	TRBV7-2	-	TRBJ1-5	TGTGCCAGCAGTACGGGGTCTAGAGGACAGCCCCAGCATTTT	CASSTGSRGQPQHF
-	TRBV12-3/TRBV12-4	TRBD2	TRBJ2-7	TGTGCCAGCGGTTTATGGGACTACGCCTACGAGCAGTACTTC	CASGLWDYAYEQYF
-	TRBV20-1	-	TRBJ2-6	TGCAGTGCGCGAGTCCCCGGAGCTGGGGCCAACGTCCTGACTTTC	CSARVPGAGANVLTF
-	TRBV30	-	TRBJ2-3	TGTGCCTGGCTCGACACGGCCCACAGTAGTACGCAGTATTTT	CAWLDTAHSSTQYF
many	TRBV12-3/TRBV12-4	-	TRBJ2-1	TGTGCCAGCAGTCCGGGGGACGAGCAGTTCTTC	CASSPGDEQFF
few	TRBV29-1	-	TRBJ2-7	TGCAGCGCTGAGGGGGGGGGTTCCTACGAGCAGTACTTC	CSAEGGGSYEQYF
many	TRBV7-2	-	TRBJ2-4	TGTGCCAGCAGCTTCGGGTTCGCAGGACTCGCCAAAAACATTCAGTACTTC	CASSFGFAGLAKNIQYF
-	TRBV28	-	TRBJ2-4	TGTGCCAGCAGCCTCGGGGGAGCACTAGCCAAAAACATTCAGTACTTC	CASSLGGALAKNIQYF
few	TRBV20-1	-	TRBJ1-1	TGCAGTGCCCCATGGCAGGCTATGAACACTGAAGCTTTCTTT	CSAPWQAMNTEAFF
few	TRBV7-2	-	TRBJ2-1	TGTGCCAGCAGCCGCGTTAGTGAGCAGTTCTTC	CASSRVSEQFF